One and the same sample provided the 29 T cell receptor beta chains below, sequenced in a study of T cells in Graves' hyperthyroidism and ophthalmopathy. What was amplified from RNA transcripts were TCR beta CDR3 regions. An initial round of RT-PCR targeting the TCR CDR3 relied on the HTBI primer set. TCRdb re-called the multiplex PCR reads with MiXCR, one entry per CDR3 protein. The table has around 570,000 distinct CDR3 sequences, just under 20% seen once. Material: blood. The source of these receptors is a middle-aged man with Graves' ophthalmopathy.

The chain links TRBV3-1 to TRBJ2-3; TRBD2 aligns across 10 bases. The V and J ends lost 4 bases and 2 bases, in that order; junction bases with no gene match: 12. CDR3 length: 18 residues. Germline CDR1 reads LGHDT; CDR2 reads YNNKEL (reference sequence). The CDR3 reads CASSPHARLAGLTDTQYF. CDR3 DNA sequence: TGTGCCAGCAGCCCACATGCTAGACTAGCGGGCCTCACAGATACGCAGTATTTT.

The chain links TRBV29-1 to TRBJ2-1; 7 positions match TRBD2. This CDR3 region has 12 residues. Germline CDR1 reads SQVTM; CDR2 reads ANQGSEA. J was trimmed by 10 bases and V by 8 bases; bases with no gene match: 11. The CDR3: CSPQTQAGEQFF. For the CDR3, the DNA is TGCAGCCCACAAACCCAAGCGGGGGAGCAGTTCTTC.

This clonotype has a count of ten or more. J is TRBJ2-7 and V is TRBV18, with 8 bases fitting TRBD2. The length of the CDR3 is 17 residues. Germline V gene sequence: CDR1 KGHSH, CDR2 LQKENI. V gave up 1 base and J gave up 0 bases; unmatched junction bases: 8. CDR3 protein: CASSPLSGGFSSYEQYF. Written as DNA, the CDR3 is TGTGCCAGCTCACCACTCAGCGGGGGCTTTAGCTCCTACGAGCAGTACTTC.

This rearrangement joins TRBV5-5 to TRBJ2-6, with unresolved D. The CDR3 has 14 amino acids. V gave up 3 bases and J gave up 0 bases, with 4 bases separating them. Germline V CDR1 and CDR2: SGHKS, YYEKEE (reference sequence). The CDR3 DNA sequence: TGTGCCAGCAGCTACAGCTCTGGGGCCAACGTCCTGACTTTC. It codes for CASSYSSGANVLTF.

This clonotype was observed a few times. This chain connects TRBV5-1 to TRBJ2-7, with 7 bases lining up with TRBD1. The CDR3 length is 14 residues. J lost 3 bases, V lost 0 bases, and 3 bases had no gene match. Germline CDR1 and CDR2: SGHRS and YFSETQ. The CDR3 loop is CASSLESGGYEQYF. The CDR3 coding sequence is TGCGCCAGCAGCTTGGAATCAGGGGGCTACGAGCAGTACTTC.

This clonotype has only a few counts. Being one base from a much bigger clone, this may be a read error. Because the CDR3 is missing its conserved closing phenylalanine or tryptophan, this is likely a read error. The chain uses TRBV12-3 or TRBV12-4 and TRBJ1-1; no definite D call. The V gene lost 2 bases and the J gene lost 1 base, with 5 bases spanning the gap. The CDR3 runs to 13 residues. The chain's CDR3 is CASSLMGNTEAFS. DNA of the CDR3: TGTGCCAGCAGTTTAATGGGGAACACTGAAGCTTTCTCT.

This clonotype was recorded a few times. This chain connects TRBV6-1 to TRBJ2-3; the D is unclear. CDR3 size: 13 residues. Germline lookup yields CDR1 MNHNS and CDR2 SASEGT. V was pared by 6 bases and J by 6 bases, with 13 bases between. The CDR3 loop is CASRELGGDTQYF. Written as DNA, the CDR3 is TGTGCCAGCAGGGAGTTGGGCGGTGATACGCAGTATTTT.

This clonotype was recorded many times. The genes are TRBV5-1 and TRBJ2-3, with D uncertain. The CDR3 covers 15 residues. CDR1 and CDR2 from the germline V gene are SGHRS and YFSETQ. V gave up 4 bases and J gave up 0 bases, with 12 bases separating them. The DNA for the CDR3 is TGCGCCAGCAGCCCCAGTTTTCAGAGCACAGATACGCAGTATTTT. Residues: CASSPSFQSTDTQYF.

This clonotype was recorded at least ten times. The chain joins TRBV20-1 to TRBJ1-6; maybe TRBD1 (5 bases). V was trimmed by 1 base and J by 9 bases, leaving 13 bases between them. The CDR3 loop spans 14 amino acids. Per the germline V gene, CDR1 is DFQATT and CDR2 is SNEGSKA (reference sequence). The CDR3 nucleotides read TGCAGTGCTAGAGCTTCCAGGGTTACTTCACCCCTCCACTTT. It specifies CSARASRVTSPLHF.

This clonotype was seen just once. The chain employs TRBV7-2 and TRBJ2-1; possibly TRBD1 for D (6 bases). The V end was cut by 4 bases, the J end by 10 bases, with 11 bases between. Germline-derived CDR1 and CDR2 are SGHTA and FQGNSA. There are 12 residues in the CDR3. The CDR3 region is CASSYQGYEQFF. In DNA form, the CDR3 reads TGTGCCAGCAGCTACCAGGGGTACGAGCAGTTCTTC.

Of note for this clonotype: One junction end does not reproduce the germline sequence, and a read error may be involved. The chain has TRBV5-1 and TRBJ1-6; tentative D call: TRBD1 (5 bases). The length of the CDR3 is 14 residues. Germline loops: CDR1 SGHRS, CDR2 YFSETQ. The CDR3 coding sequence is TGTGCCAGCAGCCAGACAGCCTATAATTCACCCCTCCACTTT. This translates into CASSQTAYNSPLHF.

This clonotype was seen many times. This rearrangement joins TRBV5-1 to TRBJ2-1; 7 bases line up with TRBD2. In germline, CDR1 is SGHRS, CDR2 YFSETQ. This CDR3 spans 13 amino acids. The junction had 6 bases not matched to a gene; V was cut back by 4 bases and J by 8 bases. CDR3 nucleotides: TGCGCCAGCAGCCCACTAGCGATGGATGAGCAGTTCTTC. It specifies CASSPLAMDEQFF.

This clonotype was counted at least ten times. The genes are TRBV18 and TRBJ2-5; no firm D call. Trimming took 3 bases from V and 2 from J, leaving 4 bases between them. This CDR3 comprises 12 residues. CDR1 and CDR2 (germline): KGHSH, LQKENI. The CDR3 bases are TGTGCCAGCTCACCGACGCAAGAGACCCAGTACTTC. Translating it yields CASSPTQETQYF.

This clonotype was seen ten or more times. The gene calls are TRBV2 and TRBJ2-5; D is possibly TRBD2 (7 bases). V was shortened by 7 bases and J by 5 bases, with 14 bases between the two germline ends. The CDR3 runs 13 residues. CDR1 and CDR2 (germline): SNHLY, FYNNEI. CDR3 amino acids: CASMGGLLETQYF. The CDR3 DNA follows: TGTGCCAGCATGGGGGGGCTGTTGGAGACCCAGTACTTC.

The chain links TRBV2 to TRBJ1-6, with a possible D match to TRBD1 (5 bases). V lost 6 bases, J lost 9 bases, and 12 bases lay in between. This CDR3 region has 13 residues. Per the germline V gene, CDR1 is SNHLY and CDR2 is FYNNEI. The CDR3 protein is CASRGRVGSPLHF. As DNA, the CDR3 is TGTGCCAGCAGGGGCAGGGTCGGTTCACCCCTCCACTTT. The full variable domain, rest sourced from reference TRBV2 and TRBJ1-6, is EPEVTQTPSHQVTQMGQEVILRCVPISNHLYFYWYRQILGQKVEFLVSFYNNEISEKSEIFDDQFSVERPDGSNFTLKIRSTKLEDSAMYFCASRGRVGSPLHFGNGTRLTVT.

This clonotype has a handful of counts. J is TRBJ1-6 and V is TRBV7-8; a possible D gene is TRBD1 (5 bases). Germline-derived CDR1 and CDR2 are SGHVS and FQNEAQ. Trimming left V 1 base short and J 7 bases short, with 11 bases between. The CDR3 contains 15 residues. CDR3: CASSLGGGGNSPLHF. In nucleotides, the CDR3 is TGTGCCAGCAGCTTAGGGGGGGGTGGGAATTCACCCCTCCACTTT. The whole variable domain, remainder taken from reference TRBV7-8 and TRBJ1-6, is GAGVSQSPRYKVAKRGQDVALRCDPISGHVSLFWYQQALGQGPEFLTYFQNEAQLDKSGLPSDRFFAERPEGSVSTLKIQRTQQEDSAVYLCASSLGGGGNSPLHFGNGTRLTVT.

This clonotype was picked up many times. V and J are TRBV30 and TRBJ1-5, with 7 nucleotides matching TRBD1. The CDR3 contains 15 residues. Germline V lookup: CDR1 GTSNPN, CDR2 SVGIG (reference sequence). Losses at the gene ends were 7 bases for V and 3 bases for J; bases not matched to a gene: 12. The CDR3 reads CAYSHGTDYNQPQHF. The CDR3, as DNA: TGTGCCTACTCCCACGGGACAGACTACAATCAGCCCCAGCATTTT. The full variable domain, in which reference TRBV30 and TRBJ1-5 provide the parts outside the CDR3, is SQTIHQWPATLVQPVGSPLSLECTVEGTSNPNLYWYRQAAGRGLQLLFYSVGIGQISSEVPQNLSASRPQDRQFILSSKKLLLSDSGFYLCAYSHGTDYNQPQHFGDGTRLSIL.

The J gene is TRBJ2-3, the V gene TRBV7-2; 10 bases map to TRBD2. Germline V gene data show CDR1 as SGHTA and CDR2 as FQGNSA. V lost 2 bases to trimming and J lost 1 base; unmatched junction nucleotides: 12. CDR3 length: 19 amino acids. The DNA of the CDR3 is TGTGCCAGCAGCTTATTTTCTGAAGCGGGAGGGCTCCGCACAGATACGCAGTATTTT. Translating it yields CASSLFSEAGGLRTDTQYF.

The chain employs TRBV7-9 and TRBJ2-3; 8 nucleotides match TRBD2. Trimming took 4 bases from V and 7 from J; bases not matched to a gene: 4. CDR1 and CDR2 (germline): SEHNR, FQNEAQ (reference sequence). CDR3 length: 13 amino acids. CDR3 DNA: TGTGCCAGCAGCTCATGGACTAGCAATACGCAGTATTTT. As protein: CASSSWTSNTQYF.

This clonotype has only a few counts. The chain combines TRBV7-9 with TRBJ2-1; 8 nucleotides align to TRBD2. The V and J ends lost 5 bases and 6 bases, in that order; junction bases with no gene match: 18. This CDR3 spans 18 amino acids. CDR1 SEHNR and CDR2 FQNEAQ come from the germline V gene (reference sequence). CDR3 sequence: CASSQNLLAAGVVNEQFF. Here the CDR3 DNA reads TGTGCCAGCAGCCAAAACTTACTAGCGGCGGGAGTGGTCAATGAGCAGTTCTTC.

This clonotype was seen repeatedly, ten times or more. The chain employs TRBV28 and TRBJ2-7; 7 bases are a match to TRBD2. Germline CDR1 is MDHEN and CDR2 is SYDVKM. The CDR3 runs 16 residues. The V segment lost 1 base and the J segment 1 base; nucleotides outside the gene matches: 7. CDR3 region: CASSLSGLAVSYEQYF. The CDR3 DNA is TGTGCCAGCAGTTTATCAGGTCTAGCGGTTTCCTACGAGCAGTACTTC.

The chain combines TRBV19 with TRBJ1-1; the D gene is possibly TRBD1 (6 bases). The germline CDR1 and CDR2 sequences are LNHDA and SQIVND (reference sequence). V gave up 5 bases and J gave up 1 base, with 17 bases separating them. This CDR3 has 16 residues. CDR3: CASSRLGGGPNTEAFF. DNA of the CDR3: TGTGCCAGTAGTCGACTTGGTGGGGGGCCGAACACTGAAGCTTTCTTT.

Comments on this clonotype: This may be a read error, as it is one base from a much larger clone. The chain is built from TRBV12-3 or TRBV12-4 and TRBJ1-2; D remains unclear. This CDR3 is built from 12 residues. Trimming took 2 bases from V and 2 from J, leaving 3 bases between them. This CDR3 is CASSLRNYGYTF. The CDR3 region has the DNA TGTGCCAGCAGTTTACGGAACTATGGCTACACCTTC.

The sample holds many counts of this clonotype. The chain couples TRBV3-1 to TRBJ1-1, with 8 bases matching TRBD1. In germline, CDR1 is LGHDT, CDR2 YNNKEL (reference sequence). The CDR3 has 16 amino acids. With 3 bases clipped from V and 7 bases from J, the junction kept 13 bases outside the gene matches. CDR3: CASSQKTTGGRGEAFF. Here the CDR3 DNA reads TGTGCCAGCAGCCAGAAAACCACAGGGGGTAGAGGTGAAGCTTTCTTT.

This clonotype was detected ten times or more. The gene calls are TRBV5-1 and TRBJ2-2; TRBD2 is a possible D gene (6 bases). The V and J ends lost 4 bases and 0 bases respectively, with 7 bases between them. CDR3 length equals 14 residues. Germline V gene data show CDR1 as SGHRS and CDR2 as YFSETQ. The CDR3 region is CASSRLANTGELFF. Written as DNA, the CDR3 is TGCGCCAGCAGCCGACTAGCGAACACCGGGGAGCTGTTTTTT. The full variable domain, rest sourced from reference TRBV5-1 and TRBJ2-2, is KAGVTQTPRYLIKTRGQQVTLSCSPISGHRSVSWYQQTPGQGLQFLFEYFSETQRNKGNFPGRFSGRQFSNSRSEMNVSTLELGDSALYLCASSRLANTGELFFGEGSRLTVL.

In this sample, this clonotype turned up many times. V gene TRBV7-2 combines with J gene TRBJ2-3, with D tentatively TRBD2 (7 bases). The CDR3 totals 13 residues. CDR1 is SGHTA and CDR2 is FQGNSA in the germline V gene. Trimming removed 8 bases from V and 4 bases from J, with 13 bases in between. In DNA, the CDR3 is TGTGCCAGCGAGGGAGGGGGACCAGATACGCAGTATTTT. It translates to CASEGGGPDTQYF.

The V gene is TRBV7-9, the J gene TRBJ2-1; 8 bases are shared with TRBD2. The CDR3 contains 17 residues. CDR1 is SEHNR, CDR2 FQNEAQ, per germline (reference sequence). V gave up 3 bases and J gave up 0 bases; unmatched junction bases: 7. The chain's CDR3 is CASSFYGGGNSYNEQFF. CDR3 DNA sequence: TGTGCCAGCAGCTTTTATGGCGGGGGGAACTCCTACAATGAGCAGTTCTTC.

The chain links TRBV7-3 to TRBJ2-7; D remains unclear. CDR3 length equals 13 residues. Between the trimmed V and J ends, which lost 2 bases and 2 bases, there was a span of 7 bases. CDR1 and CDR2 (germline): SGHTA, FQGTGA. The CDR3: CASSLALPYEQYF. The DNA for the CDR3 is TGTGCCAGCAGCTTAGCGCTTCCCTACGAGCAGTACTTC. The variable domain in full, completed from reference TRBV7-3 and TRBJ2-7, reads GAGVSQTPSNKVTEKGKYVELRCDPISGHTALYWYRQSLGQGPEFLIYFQGTGAADDSGLPNDRFFAVRPEGSVSTLKIQRTERGDSAVYLCASSLALPYEQYFGPGTRLTVT.

Note on this clonotype: It may be a read error: a sequence one base away is much more abundant. The V call is TRBV11-3, the J call TRBJ2-5; 7 bases are shared with TRBD2. CDR3 length equals 10 residues. With 11 bases clipped from V and 8 bases from J, the junction kept 5 bases outside the gene matches. Germline CDR1 reads SGHNT; CDR2 reads YENEEA. The CDR3 protein is CAGGGDTQYF. In nucleotides, the CDR3 is TGTGCCGGGGGGGGAGATACCCAGTACTTC.